This TCR beta chain was identified during a study of OX40 agonist ivuxolimab in advanced cancers. Turning to the study itself: Those enrolled were less than 85% male, with a mean age of around 58 years and ages from 23 to 79.

Trimming stripped 4 bases from V and 4 bases from J, with 13 bases between. CDR1 is LNHDA, CDR2 SQIVND, per germline (reference sequence). The CDR3 length is 14 residues. The protocol was immunoSEQ multiplex PCR, while the TCRdb copy is restricted to in-frame clones and leaves out a portion. This sample carries approximately 90,000 clones, about 91% of them seen once, and the ten largest clones take 2.6%. The material sequenced was CD4+ or CD8+ T cells sorted from blood, taken in a trial of the OX40 agonist ivuxolimab. The J gene is TRBJ1-1, the V gene TRBV19, with D perhaps matching TRBD1 (6 bases). The TCR originated in an adult with an advanced solid tumor such as melanoma, head and neck, liver or kidney cancer. The DNA of the CDR3 is TGTGCCAGTAGTACCCGGGTAGGGGGCACTGAAGCTTTCTTT. Its translation is CASSTRVGGTEAFF. Filled out from reference TRBV19 and TRBJ1-1, the complete variable domain reads DGGITQSPKYLFRKEGQNVTLSCEQNLNHDAMYWYRQDPGQGLRLIYYSQIVNDFQKGDIAEGYSVSREKKESFPLTVTSAQKNPTAFYLCASSTRVGGTEAFFGQGTRLTVV.